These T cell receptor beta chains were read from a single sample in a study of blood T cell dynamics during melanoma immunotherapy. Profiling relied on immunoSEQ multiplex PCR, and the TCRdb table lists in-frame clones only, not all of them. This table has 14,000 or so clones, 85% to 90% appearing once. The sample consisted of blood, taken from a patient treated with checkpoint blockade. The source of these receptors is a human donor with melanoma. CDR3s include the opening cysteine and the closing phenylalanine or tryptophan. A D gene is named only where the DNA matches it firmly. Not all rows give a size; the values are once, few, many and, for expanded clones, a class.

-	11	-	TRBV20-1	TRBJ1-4	CSARGAEKLFF	TGCAGTGCTAGGGGGGCAGAAAAACTGTTTTTT
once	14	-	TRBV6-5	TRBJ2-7	CASSYSHREYEQYF	TGTGCCAGCAGTTACTCGCACAGGGAATACGAGCAGTACTTC
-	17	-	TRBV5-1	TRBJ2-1	CASSSDGAGSSYNEQFF	TGCGCCAGCAGCTCCGACGGGGCGGGGAGCTCCTACAATGAGCAGTTCTTC
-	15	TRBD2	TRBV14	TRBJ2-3	CASSQGGLGQDTQYF	TGTGCCAGCAGCCAAGGGGGACTAGGGCAAGATACGCAGTATTTT
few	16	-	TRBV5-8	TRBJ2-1	CASSALYRVSGGEQFF	TGTGCCAGCAGCGCCTTATACAGGGTATCGGGCGGTGAGCAGTTCTTC
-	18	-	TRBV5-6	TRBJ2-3	CASSLFTAGAISTDTQYF	TGTGCCAGCAGCCTGTTTACCGCGGGGGCCATTAGCACAGATACGCAGTATTTT
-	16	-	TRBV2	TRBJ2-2	CASSPTGTKNTGELFF	TGTGCCAGCAGCCCAACAGGGACAAAAAACACCGGGGAGCTGTTTTTT
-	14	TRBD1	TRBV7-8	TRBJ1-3	CASSLGTAGNTIYF	TGTGCCAGCAGCCTCGGGACAGCTGGAAACACCATATATTTT
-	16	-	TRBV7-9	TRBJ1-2	CASRRRLVPGDYGYTF	TGTGCCAGCAGACGACGTTTGGTACCCGGGGACTATGGCTACACCTTC
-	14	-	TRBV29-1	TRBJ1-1	CSVGNLDGPTEAFF	TGCAGCGTTGGGAATCTGGACGGTCCCACTGAAGCTTTCTTT
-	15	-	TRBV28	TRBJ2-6	CASSLRTPRANVLTF	TGTGCCAGCAGCCTCAGGACCCCTCGGGCCAACGTCCTGACTTTC
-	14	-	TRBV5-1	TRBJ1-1	CASSLSPQSTEAFF	TGCGCCAGCAGCTTGTCGCCCCAGAGCACTGAAGCTTTCTTT
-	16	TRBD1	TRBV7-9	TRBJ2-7	CASSAGTGGDPYEQYF	TGTGCCAGCAGCGCTGGGACAGGGGGCGATCCCTACGAGCAGTACTTC
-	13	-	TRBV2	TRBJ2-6	CASSASGANVLTF	TGTGCCAGCAGCGCGTCGGGGGCCAACGTCCTGACTTTC
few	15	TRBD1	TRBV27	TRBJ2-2	CASSVRDRRTGELFF	TGTGCCAGCAGTGTCCGGGACAGGCGAACCGGGGAGCTGTTTTTT
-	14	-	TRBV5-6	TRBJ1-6	CATSGGAGNSPLHF	TGTGCCACCTCGGGAGGGGCTGGGAATTCACCCCTCCACTTT
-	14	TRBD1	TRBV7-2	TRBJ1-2	CASSIDRVGYGYTF	TGTGCCAGCAGCATTGACAGGGTGGGCTATGGCTACACCTTC
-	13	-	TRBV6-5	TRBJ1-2	CASSYSTGYGYTF	TGTGCCAGCAGTTACTCGACAGGTTATGGCTACACCTTC
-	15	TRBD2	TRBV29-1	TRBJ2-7	CSVLQLAGRTYEQYF	TGCAGCGTCCTCCAACTAGCGGGGAGAACCTACGAGCAGTACTTC
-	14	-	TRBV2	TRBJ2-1	CASSGLGAYNEQFF	TGTGCCAGCAGTGGGCTGGGGGCCTACAATGAGCAGTTCTTC
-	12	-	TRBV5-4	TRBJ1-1	CASGRQNSQAFF	TGTGCCAGCGGACGGCAAAATAGTCAAGCTTTCTTT
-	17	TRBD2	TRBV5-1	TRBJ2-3	CASSFQTSGGGTDTQYF	TGCGCCAGCAGCTTCCAGACTAGCGGGGGAGGCACAGATACGCAGTATTTT